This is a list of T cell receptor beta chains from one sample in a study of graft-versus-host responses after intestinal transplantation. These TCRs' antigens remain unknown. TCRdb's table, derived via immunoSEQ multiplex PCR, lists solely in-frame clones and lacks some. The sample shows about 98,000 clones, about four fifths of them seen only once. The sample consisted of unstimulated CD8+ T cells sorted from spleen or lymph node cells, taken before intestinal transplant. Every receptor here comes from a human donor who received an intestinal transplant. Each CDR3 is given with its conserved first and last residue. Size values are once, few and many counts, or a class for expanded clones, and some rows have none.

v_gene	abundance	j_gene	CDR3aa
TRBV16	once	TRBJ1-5	CASSDLRHHNQPQHF
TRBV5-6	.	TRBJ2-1	CASSLEGTSYNEQFF
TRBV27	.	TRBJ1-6	CASSSGTSDSPLHF
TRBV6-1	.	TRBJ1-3	CASRATVGAGNTIYF
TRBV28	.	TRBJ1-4	CASSKVGDRDEKLFF
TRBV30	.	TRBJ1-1	CAWKGADHNTEAFF
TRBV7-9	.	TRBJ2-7	CASSSTEGGTYEQYF
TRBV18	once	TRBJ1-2	CASSPVRALYGYTF
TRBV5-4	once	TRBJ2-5	CASSLTGTGLGEQYF
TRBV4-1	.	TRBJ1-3	CASSQDFGNTIYF
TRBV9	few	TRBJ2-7	CASSVGLAAYEQYF
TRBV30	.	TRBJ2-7	CAWTGGYEQYF
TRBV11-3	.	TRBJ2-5	CASSPQQGFRETQYF
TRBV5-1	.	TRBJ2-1	CASSLGIGAGNEQFF
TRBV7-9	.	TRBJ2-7	CASSPGLAGGEGEQYF
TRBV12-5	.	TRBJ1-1	CASGFPPGGYMYEAFF
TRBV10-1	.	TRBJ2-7	CASSDGDQQYF
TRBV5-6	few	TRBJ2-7	CASSLADRPRSYEQYF
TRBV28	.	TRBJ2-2	CASSLFVLAGYVGELFF
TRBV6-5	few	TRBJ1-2	CASSRTGDGYTF
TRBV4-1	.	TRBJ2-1	CASSLNRGSYNEQFF
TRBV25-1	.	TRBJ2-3	CASSEGPNRGYTDTQYF
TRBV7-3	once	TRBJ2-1	CASSLSLAGNEQFF
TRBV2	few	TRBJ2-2	CASTRFLGREWASTGELFF
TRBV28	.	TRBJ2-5	CASSLGQEETQYF